This TCR beta chain was recovered during a study of T cells expressing NK-cell markers (dated by TCRdb to 2018 to 2020). In terms of the full investigation: In sorted CD3+CD56+NKG2C+, CD3+CD56+NKG2C- and CD3+CD56-NKG2C+ T-cell subsets from eight donors, TCR beta-chain repertoires were profiled. Of the eight sequenced donors, seven were found to be HCMV-seropositive and one was found to be HCMV-seronegative. The study sequenced eight donors, all healthy volunteers chosen at random: three men and five women. Sequencing of the libraries produced 2 x 150 bp reads on Illumina HiSeq 2000/2500, MiSeq or NextSeq.

HCMV serostatus was determined by detecting HCMV-specific IgG in serum with a commercial ELISA kit. Peripheral blood mononuclear cells were isolated from blood by Ficoll density gradient centrifugation. Data came from an Illumina HiSeq 2000. TCR beta cDNA libraries were made by 5'RACE template switching that added a universal primer site and unique molecular identifiers. Synthesis of cDNA was primed from the TCR beta constant segment and was followed by two consecutive PCR amplification steps. The source study handled its data this way. Reads were demultiplexed and grouped by UMI with MIGEC, and clonotypes were assembled and quantified with MiTCR. To remove erroneous sequences, TCR cDNA sequences were retained only when supported by two or more reads. The tcR package was used for downstream repertoire analysis, and clonotypes were matched between fractions using CDR3 nucleotide sequence together with V segment. VDJmatch was used to annotate antigen specificity against VDJdb, with one amino acid substitution allowed in CDR3. Each entry corresponds to one CDR3 protein sequence from reads that TCRdb reprocessed, and DNA is not given. The V and J calls shown here were made by TCRdb, not taken from the authors' results. The table for this sample lists 400,000 to 500,000 distinct CDR3 sequences. The top ten constitute 7.3% of the sample.

General study outcomes and caveats: Those dominant clonotypes were again the most abundant among CD3+CD56-NKG2C+ cells in several donors, at about 25-65%. Whether the expanded NKG2C-expressing T cell clones were specific for HCMV antigens remained unclear. In six donors, the dominant CD3+CD56+NKG2C+ clonotypes were among the top 10 CD8+ clonotypes and accounted for roughly 1.0-8% of CD8+ T cells.

Regarding this clonotype: Its antigen is still unknown.

The TCR sequence derives from a woman aged 18 to 69 in good health. The sample taken for sequencing was blood T cells: a sorted CD56 or NKG2C T cell subset, CD4+ or CD8+ T cells, or bulk PBMC T cells (not recorded which).

The CDR3 in this case is CASRQQGRGDTQYF. The V and J segments used are TRBV6-2 or TRBV6-3 and TRBJ2-3; the D call from TCRdb, TRBD1, cannot be confirmed without DNA. Including cysteine and phenylalanine, the CDR3 has 14 amino acids. No DNA sequence was recorded. The germline V gene provides CDR1 MNHEY and CDR2 SVGEGT.